These 6 T cell receptor beta chains came from one sample sequenced in a study of cytomegalovirus exposure and HLA in healthy donors. Primers for the PCR totalled 60 Vbeta and 13 Jbeta. Only in-frame clones appear in the TCRdb table, and some are missing; sequencing was by immunoSEQ multiplex PCR. The sample holds some 180,000 clones, approximately 80% seen once. The sequenced sample was PBMCs. These receptors originate from a girl between 2 and 10 years old in good health and CMV-seropositive.

This clone occurred once. The chain carries TRBV5-1 and TRBJ1-1, with 11 bases aligning to TRBD1. CDR3 length equals 15 residues. Germline assignment: CDR1 SGHRS and CDR2 YFSETQ. With 0 bases clipped from V and 6 bases from J, the junction kept 4 bases outside the gene matches. The CDR3 loop is CASSLEGQGAAEAFF. The CDR3 bases are TGCGCCAGCAGCTTGGAAGGACAGGGGGCGGCTGAAGCTTTCTTT.

This rearrangement joins TRBV2 to TRBJ1-2; D call uncertain. CDR3 length: 15 amino acids. V lost 2 bases to trimming and J lost 8 bases, with 18 bases between them. Per the germline V gene, CDR1 is SNHLY and CDR2 is FYNNEI. CDR3 region: CASSEIRQSLLGYTF. The CDR3, as DNA: TGTGCCAGCAGTGAAATAAGACAATCACTTTTGGGCTACACCTTC.

The V and J genes are TRBV29-1 and TRBJ1-1; 7 nucleotides align to TRBD1. The CDR3 runs 11 residues. The V segment lost 7 bases and the J segment 10 bases; nucleotides outside the gene matches: 9. CDR1 and CDR2 (germline): SQVTM, ANQGSEA. This CDR3 reads CSADRAASAFF. CDR3 bases: TGCAGCGCCGACAGGGCTGCCTCAGCTTTCTTT.

This clone was detected a few times. The rearrangement uses TRBV2 and TRBJ1-1, with D possibly matching TRBD1 (6 bases). CDR1 and CDR2 (germline): SNHLY, FYNNEI. CDR3 size: 13 residues. Trimming took off 10 bases at V and 0 bases at J, with 12 bases between the two ends. The CDR3 loop reads CATRRQVNTEAFF. The CDR3 coding sequence is TGTGCCACGAGAAGACAGGTGAACACTGAAGCTTTCTTT.

The gene calls are TRBV6-5 and TRBJ1-2, with 9 bases lining up with TRBD1. Germline V gene lookup returns CDR1 MNHEY and CDR2 SVGAGI. The CDR3 is made up of 14 amino acids. Trimming took 6 bases from V and 5 from J; bases not matched to a gene: 7. The CDR3 region has the DNA TGTGCCAGCAGGCCCCCGGGACAGGGTTATGGCTACACCTTC. This translates into CASRPPGQGYGYTF.

The CDR3 reads CASSERNTPLHF. CDR3 bases: TGTGCCAGCAGTGAAAGAAACACACCCCTCCACTTT. V gene TRBV25-1 combines with J gene TRBJ1-6; D unclear. V shed 2 bases and J shed 11 bases, with 7 bases lying between them. Germline V gene data show CDR1 as MGHDK and CDR2 as SYGVNS. The CDR3 is 12 amino acids.